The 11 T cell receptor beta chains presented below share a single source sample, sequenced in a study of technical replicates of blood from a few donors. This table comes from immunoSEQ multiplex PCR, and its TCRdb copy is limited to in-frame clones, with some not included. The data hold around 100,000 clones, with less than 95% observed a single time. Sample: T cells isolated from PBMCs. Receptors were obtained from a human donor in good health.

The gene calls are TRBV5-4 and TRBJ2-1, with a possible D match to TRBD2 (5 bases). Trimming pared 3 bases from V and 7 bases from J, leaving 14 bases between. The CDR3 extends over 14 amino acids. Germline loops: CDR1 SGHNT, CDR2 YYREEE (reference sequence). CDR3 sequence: CASSSQFTRNEQFF. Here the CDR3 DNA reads TGTGCCAGCAGCTCTCAATTTACTAGAAATGAGCAGTTCTTC.

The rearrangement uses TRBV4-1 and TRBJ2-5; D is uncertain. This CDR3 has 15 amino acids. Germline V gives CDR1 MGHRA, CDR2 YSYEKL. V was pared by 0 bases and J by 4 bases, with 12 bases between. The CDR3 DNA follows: TGCGCCAGCAGCCAAGAGAATACCAGAGGAGAGACCCAGTACTTC. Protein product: CASSQENTRGETQYF.

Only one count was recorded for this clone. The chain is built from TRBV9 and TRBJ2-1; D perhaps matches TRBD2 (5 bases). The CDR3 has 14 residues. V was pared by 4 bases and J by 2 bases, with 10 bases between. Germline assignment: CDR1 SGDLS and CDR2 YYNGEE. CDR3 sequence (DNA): TGTGCCAGCAGCCCTCAAGCGGCCTACAATGAGCAGTTCTTC. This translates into CASSPQAAYNEQFF.

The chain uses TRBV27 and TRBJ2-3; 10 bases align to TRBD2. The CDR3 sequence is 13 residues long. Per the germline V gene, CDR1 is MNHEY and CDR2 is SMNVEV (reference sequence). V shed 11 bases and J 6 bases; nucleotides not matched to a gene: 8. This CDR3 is CASRASGSDTQYF. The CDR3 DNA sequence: TGTGCCTCCCGGGCTAGCGGGAGTGATACGCAGTATTTT.

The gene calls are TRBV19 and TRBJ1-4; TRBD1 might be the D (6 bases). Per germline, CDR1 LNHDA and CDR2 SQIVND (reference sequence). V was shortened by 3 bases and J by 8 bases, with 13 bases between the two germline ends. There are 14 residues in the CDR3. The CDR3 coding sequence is TGTGCCAGTAGTATCTCAGGGGCAGTCGAAAAACTGTTTTTT. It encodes CASSISGAVEKLFF.

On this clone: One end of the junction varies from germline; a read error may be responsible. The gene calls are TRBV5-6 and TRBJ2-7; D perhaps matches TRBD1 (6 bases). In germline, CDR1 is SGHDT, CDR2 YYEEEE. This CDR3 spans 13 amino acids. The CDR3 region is CASTLGADYEQYF. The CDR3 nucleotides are TGTGCCAGCACCTTGGGGGCAGACTACGAGCAGTACTTC.

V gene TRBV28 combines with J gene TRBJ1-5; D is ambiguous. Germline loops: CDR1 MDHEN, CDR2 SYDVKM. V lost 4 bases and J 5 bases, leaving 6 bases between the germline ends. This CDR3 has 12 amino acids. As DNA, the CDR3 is TGTGCCAGCAGTTCCACTCATCAGCCCCAGCATTTT. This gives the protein CASSSTHQPQHF.

In DNA, the CDR3 is TGTGCCAGTAGATTCGACTCGCTCTACAATGAGCAGTTCTTC. Amino acids: CASRFDSLYNEQFF. The genes are TRBV27 and TRBJ2-1; the D is unclear. Germline lookup yields CDR1 MNHEY and CDR2 SMNVEV (reference sequence). The V end lost 9 bases, the J end lost 3 bases, and 15 bases lay between the germline ends. CDR3 length: 14 amino acids.

CDR3 in amino acids: CATSPTSWNTEAFF. The CDR3 DNA sequence: TGTGCCACCAGTCCGACATCTTGGAACACTGAAGCTTTCTTT. The gene calls are TRBV15 and TRBJ1-1; the D is unclear. CDR1 and CDR2 from the germline V gene are LNHNV and YYDKDF (reference sequence). V shed 6 bases and J shed 1 base, with 12 bases lying between them. The CDR3 covers 14 residues.

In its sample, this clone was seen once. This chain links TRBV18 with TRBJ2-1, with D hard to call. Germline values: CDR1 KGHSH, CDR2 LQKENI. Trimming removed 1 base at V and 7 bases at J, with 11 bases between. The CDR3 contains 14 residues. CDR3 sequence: CASSPLANPNEQFF. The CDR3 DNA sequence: TGTGCCAGCTCACCACTAGCAAATCCAAATGAGCAGTTCTTC.

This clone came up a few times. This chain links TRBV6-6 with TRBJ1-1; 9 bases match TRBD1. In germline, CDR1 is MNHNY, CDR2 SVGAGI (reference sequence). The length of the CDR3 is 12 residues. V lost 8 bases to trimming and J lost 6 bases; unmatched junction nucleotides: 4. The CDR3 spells CASSTGGPEAFF. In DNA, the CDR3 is TGTGCCAGCTCAACAGGGGGCCCTGAAGCTTTCTTT.